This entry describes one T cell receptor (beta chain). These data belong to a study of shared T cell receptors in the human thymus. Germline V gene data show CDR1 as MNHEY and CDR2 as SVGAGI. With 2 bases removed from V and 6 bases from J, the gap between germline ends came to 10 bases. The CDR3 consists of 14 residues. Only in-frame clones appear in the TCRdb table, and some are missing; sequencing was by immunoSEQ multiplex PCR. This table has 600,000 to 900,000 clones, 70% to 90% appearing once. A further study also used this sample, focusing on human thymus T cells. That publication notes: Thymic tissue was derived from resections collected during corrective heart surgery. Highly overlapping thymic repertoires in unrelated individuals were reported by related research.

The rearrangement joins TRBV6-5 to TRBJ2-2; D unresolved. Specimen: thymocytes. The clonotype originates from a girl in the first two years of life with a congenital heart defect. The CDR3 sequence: CASSYLQAPGELFF. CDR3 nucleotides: TGTGCCAGCAGTTACCTGCAGGCACCCGGGGAGCTGTTTTTT.